Listed here are 7 T cell receptor beta chains from one sample, sequenced in a study of human T cells and chemical hapten exposure. TCRdb independently ran MiXCR on the RACE reads; one entry per CDR3 protein. The data contain 180,000 or so distinct CDR3 sequences, 24% of them singletons. This sample's time point: patch test 3, about 24 weeks after DPC sensitization. Treatment given: therapeutic diphenylcyclopropenone sensitization with weekly scalp DPC. Sequencing used whole blood, obtained in connection with sensitization to the hapten diphenylcyclopropenone (DPC). These receptors were taken from a woman aged 40 to 50 with alopecia areata. Some clones in this sample may be carry-over from other donors' samples.

The V gene is TRBV4-3, the J gene TRBJ2-3, with 7 bases matching TRBD1. This CDR3 spans 16 amino acids. Germline V gives CDR1 LGHNA, CDR2 YSLEER. With 1 base clipped from V and 1 base from J, the junction kept 5 bases outside the gene matches. The CDR3 DNA is TGCGCCAGCAGCCAAGTACAGGGGTTGGGCACAGATACGCAGTATTTT. Translation gives CASSQVQGLGTDTQYF.

A few counts support this clonotype. This chain joins TRBV7-9 and TRBJ2-7; TRBD2 is a possible D gene (5 bases). The CDR3 runs to 12 residues. The V gene's germline CDR1 is SEHNR and CDR2 FQNEAQ (reference sequence). Trimming stripped 2 bases from V and 12 bases from J, with 14 bases between. The CDR3 is CASSLTLGEGYF. The CDR3 DNA is TGTGCCAGCAGCTTAACGCTAGGCGAGGGGTACTTC.

This clonotype has just a few counts. The rearrangement links TRBV5-1 to TRBJ1-6, with 7 bases lining up with TRBD1. The germline V gene has CDR1 SGHRS and CDR2 YFSETQ. The junction had 4 bases not matched to a gene; V was cut back by 0 bases and J by 10 bases. The CDR3 runs to 14 residues. CDR3 residues: CASSLDRGGSPLHF. The DNA of the CDR3 is TGCGCCAGCAGCTTGGACAGGGGAGGCTCACCCCTCCACTTT.

The chain has TRBV7-2 and TRBJ1-2, with D perhaps TRBD1 (6 bases). Trimming stripped 5 bases from V and 6 bases from J, with 13 bases between. Germline assignment: CDR1 SGHTA and CDR2 FQGNSA. This CDR3 spans 13 amino acids. The CDR3 here is CASSPWTENGYTF. The DNA of the CDR3 is TGTGCCAGCAGCCCGTGGACAGAGAATGGCTACACCTTC.

The V call is TRBV28, the J call TRBJ2-7, with TRBD1 identical over 7 bases. Trimming took 4 bases from V and 0 from J; bases not matched to a gene: 12. The CDR3 is 17 residues long. CDR1 is MDHEN and CDR2 is SYDVKM in the germline V gene. For the CDR3, the DNA is TGTGCCAGCAGTTCGCCCGCACGACAGGGCTTCTCCTACGAGCAGTACTTC. The encoded protein is CASSSPARQGFSYEQYF.

This rearrangement joins TRBV14 to TRBJ2-7; D gene ambiguous. This CDR3 region has 12 residues. V dropped 2 bases and J dropped 13 bases, with 15 bases sitting between them. CDR1 SGHDN and CDR2 FVKESK come from the germline V gene. CDR3: CASSQMRTLVYF. In DNA, the CDR3 is TGTGCCAGCAGCCAAATGCGGACCTTGGTTTACTTC.

This clonotype was counted ten times or more. The chain joins TRBV20-1 to TRBJ2-2; TRBD2 matches 12 bases. The CDR3 is 17 amino acids. J gave up 3 bases and V 3 bases, and 8 bases lay outside the gene matches. From germline, CDR1 is DFQATT and CDR2 SNEGSKA (reference sequence). CDR3 protein: CSARETSGSSDTGELFF. DNA for the CDR3: TGCAGTGCTAGGGAGACTAGCGGGAGTAGCGACACCGGGGAGCTGTTTTTT.